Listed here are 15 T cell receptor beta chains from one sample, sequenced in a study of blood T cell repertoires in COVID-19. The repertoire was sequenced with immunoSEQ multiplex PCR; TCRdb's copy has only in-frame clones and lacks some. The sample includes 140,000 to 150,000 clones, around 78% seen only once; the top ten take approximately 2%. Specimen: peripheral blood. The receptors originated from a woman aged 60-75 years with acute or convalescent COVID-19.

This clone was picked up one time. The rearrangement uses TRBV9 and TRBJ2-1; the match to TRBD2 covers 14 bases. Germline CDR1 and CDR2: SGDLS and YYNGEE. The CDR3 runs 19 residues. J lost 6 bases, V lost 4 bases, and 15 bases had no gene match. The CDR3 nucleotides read TGTGCCAGCAGCTCCCCCGGGACTAGCGGGAGTGGAGCTGCCAATGAGCAGTTCTTC. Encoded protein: CASSSPGTSGSGAANEQFF.

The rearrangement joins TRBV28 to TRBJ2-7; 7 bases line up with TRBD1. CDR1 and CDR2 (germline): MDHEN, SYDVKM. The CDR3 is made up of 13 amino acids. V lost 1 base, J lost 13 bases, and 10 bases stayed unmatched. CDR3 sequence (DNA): TGTGCCAGCAGTTTATCCCGACAGGGTTTCATATACTTC. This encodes CASSLSRQGFIYF.

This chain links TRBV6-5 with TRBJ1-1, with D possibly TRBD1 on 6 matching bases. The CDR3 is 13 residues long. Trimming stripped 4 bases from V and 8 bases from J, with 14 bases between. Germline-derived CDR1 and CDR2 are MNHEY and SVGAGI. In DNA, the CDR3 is TGTGCCAGCAGTTCCCTTGGGGGCCTCGAAGCTTTCTTT. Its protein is CASSSLGGLEAFF.

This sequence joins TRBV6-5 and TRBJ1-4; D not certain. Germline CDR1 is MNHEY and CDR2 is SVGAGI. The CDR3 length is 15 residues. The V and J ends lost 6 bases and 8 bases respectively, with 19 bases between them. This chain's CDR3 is CASSSRAGSGEKLFF. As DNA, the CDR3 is TGTGCCAGCAGCTCCCGGGCGGGGTCAGGCGAAAAACTGTTTTTT.

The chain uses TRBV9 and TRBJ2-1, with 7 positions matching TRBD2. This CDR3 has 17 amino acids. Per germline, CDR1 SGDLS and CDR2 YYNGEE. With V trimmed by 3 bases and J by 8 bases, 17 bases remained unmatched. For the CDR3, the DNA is TGTGCCAGCAGCGGAGCAACTAGCGTCGAGCTATTTGATGAGCAGTTCTTC. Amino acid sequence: CASSGATSVELFDEQFF.

The CDR3 DNA sequence: TGTGCCAGCAGAATTCAGGGGAAACAGCCCCAGCATTTT. Translated: CASRIQGKQPQHF. The chain joins TRBV12-3 or TRBV12-4 to TRBJ1-5; D possibly corresponds to TRBD1 (6 bases). The CDR3 contains 13 residues. The ends were cut back, 6 bases at V and 7 bases at J, with 13 bases in the middle.

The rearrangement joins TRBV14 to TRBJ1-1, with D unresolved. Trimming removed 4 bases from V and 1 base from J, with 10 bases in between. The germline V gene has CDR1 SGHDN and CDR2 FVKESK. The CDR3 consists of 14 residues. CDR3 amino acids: CASSLRQANTEAFF. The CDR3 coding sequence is TGTGCCAGCAGCCTACGGCAGGCGAACACTGAAGCTTTCTTT.

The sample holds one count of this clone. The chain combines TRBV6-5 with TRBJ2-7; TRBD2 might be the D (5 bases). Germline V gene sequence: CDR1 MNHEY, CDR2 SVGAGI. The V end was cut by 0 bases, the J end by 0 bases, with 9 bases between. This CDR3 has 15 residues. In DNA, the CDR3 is TGTGCCAGCAGTTACTCGAGTGGAGGCTCCTACGAGCAGTACTTC. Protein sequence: CASSYSSGGSYEQYF.

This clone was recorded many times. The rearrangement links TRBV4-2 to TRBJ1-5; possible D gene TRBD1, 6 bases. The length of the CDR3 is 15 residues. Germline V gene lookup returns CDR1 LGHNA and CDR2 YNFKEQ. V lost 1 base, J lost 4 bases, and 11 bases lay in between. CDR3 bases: TGTGCCAGCAGCCAAGCTGGACAGAAGAATCAGCCCCAGCATTTT. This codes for CASSQAGQKNQPQHF.

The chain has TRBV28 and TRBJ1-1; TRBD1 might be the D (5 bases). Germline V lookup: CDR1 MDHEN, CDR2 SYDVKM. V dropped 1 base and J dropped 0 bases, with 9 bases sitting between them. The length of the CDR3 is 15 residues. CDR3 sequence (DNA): TGTGCCAGCAGTTTATTGCAGGGCCTGAACACTGAAGCTTTCTTT. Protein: CASSLLQGLNTEAFF.

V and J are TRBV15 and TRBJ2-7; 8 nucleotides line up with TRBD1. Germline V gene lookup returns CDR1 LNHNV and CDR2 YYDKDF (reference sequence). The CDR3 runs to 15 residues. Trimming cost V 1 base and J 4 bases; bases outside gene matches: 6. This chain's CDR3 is CATSRGTGKGYEQYF. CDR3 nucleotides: TGTGCCACCAGCAGAGGGACAGGGAAAGGGTACGAGCAGTACTTC.

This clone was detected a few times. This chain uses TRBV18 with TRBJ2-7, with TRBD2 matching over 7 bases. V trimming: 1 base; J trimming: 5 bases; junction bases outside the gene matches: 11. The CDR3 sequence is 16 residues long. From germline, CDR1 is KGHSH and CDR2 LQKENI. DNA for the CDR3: TGTGCCAGCTCACCACGAACTAGCGCGGGTGCCCACGAGCAGTACTTC. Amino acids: CASSPRTSAGAHEQYF. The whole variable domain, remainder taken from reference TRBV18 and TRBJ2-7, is NAGVMQNPRHLVRRRGQEARLRCSPMKGHSHVYWYRQLPEEGLKFMVYLQKENIIDESGMPKERFSAEFPKEGPSILRIQQVVRGDSAAYFCASSPRTSAGAHEQYFGPGTRLTVT.

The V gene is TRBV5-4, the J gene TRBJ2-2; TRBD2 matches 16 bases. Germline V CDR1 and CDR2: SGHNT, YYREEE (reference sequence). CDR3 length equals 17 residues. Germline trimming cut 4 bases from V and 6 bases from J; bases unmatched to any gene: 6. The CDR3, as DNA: TGTGCCAGCAGCCCGGGACTAGCGGGAGGGTCGGCCGGGGAGCTGTTTTTT. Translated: CASSPGLAGGSAGELFF.

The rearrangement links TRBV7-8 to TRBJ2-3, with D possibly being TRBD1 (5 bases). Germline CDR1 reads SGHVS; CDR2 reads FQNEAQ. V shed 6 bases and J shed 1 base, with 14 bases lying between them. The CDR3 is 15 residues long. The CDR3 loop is CASSRGRLGTDTQYF. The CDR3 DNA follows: TGTGCCAGCAGTAGGGGAAGGCTGGGCACAGATACGCAGTATTTT. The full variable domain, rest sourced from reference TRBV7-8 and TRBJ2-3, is GAGVSQSPRYKVAKRGQDVALRCDPISGHVSLFWYQQALGQGPEFLTYFQNEAQLDKSGLPSDRFFAERPEGSVSTLKIQRTQQEDSAVYLCASSRGRLGTDTQYFGPGTRLTVL.

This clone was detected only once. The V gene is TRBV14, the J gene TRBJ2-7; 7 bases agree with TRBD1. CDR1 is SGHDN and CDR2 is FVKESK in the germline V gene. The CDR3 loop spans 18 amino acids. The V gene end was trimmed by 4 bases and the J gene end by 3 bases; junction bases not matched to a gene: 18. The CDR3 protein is CASSPQDRENGPYYEQYF. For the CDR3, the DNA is TGTGCCAGCAGCCCACAAGACAGGGAGAACGGACCATACTACGAGCAGTACTTC. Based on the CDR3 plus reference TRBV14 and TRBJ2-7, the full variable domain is EAGVTQFPSHSVIEKGQTVTLRCDPISGHDNLYWYRRVMGKEIKFLLHFVKESKQDESGMPNNRFLAERTGGTYSTLKVQPAELEDSGVYFCASSPQDRENGPYYEQYFGPGTRLTVT.